Sequencing of this TCR beta chain was carried out in a study of long-term antiretroviral therapy in people with HIV. Sequencing used immunoSEQ v3.0 at survey level. Here immunoSEQ multiplex PCR was the method, and the copy in TCRdb shows in-frame clones only, minus some. The sample holds around 25,000 clones, about 90% seen once. This CDR3 has 13 amino acids. V lost 2 bases and J lost 2, with 7 bases in between. Germline lookup yields CDR1 GTSNPN and CDR2 SVGIG (reference sequence). The sequenced sample was unsorted PBMCs, obtained around 4.5 years after starting antiretroviral therapy. The chain has TRBV30 and TRBJ2-1, with a tentative D call TRBD1 (6 bases). This receptor was taken from a man aged 25 to 40 with HIV. The CDR3, as DNA: TGTGCCTGGAGTTGGGGGCCCTACAATGAGCAGTTCTTC. It specifies CAWSWGPYNEQFF.